One and the same sample provided the 9 T cell receptor beta chains below, sequenced in a study of T cell responses to AZD1222 COVID-19 vaccine. Here immunoSEQ multiplex PCR was the method, and the copy in TCRdb shows in-frame clones only, minus some. The table lists about 120,000 clones, around nine tenths of them singletons, with over 3% in the top ten. Material: peripheral blood, obtained on day 0 of AZD1222 vaccination. These receptors originate from an adult in good health.

This chain links TRBV6-1 with TRBJ1-4; TRBD1 is a possible D gene (5 bases). The CDR3 runs to 15 residues. Trimming took off 0 bases at V and 10 bases at J, with 15 bases between the two ends. Germline V lookup: CDR1 MNHNS, CDR2 SASEGT. CDR3 loop: CASSEAWARGGKLFF. CDR3 sequence (DNA): TGTGCCAGCAGTGAAGCGTGGGCCCGGGGGGGAAAACTGTTTTTT.

V is TRBV6-2 or TRBV6-3 and J is TRBJ2-3; 7 nucleotides match TRBD2. CDR3 length: 18 amino acids. After removal of 0 bases from V and 4 bases from J, the junction contained 13 bases not matched to a gene. Germline values: CDR1 MNHEY, CDR2 SVGEGT. Here the CDR3 DNA reads TGTGCCAGCAGTTACTCCTCCCAGGTCACTAGCGTAGCAGATACGCAGTATTTT. Protein product: CASSYSSQVTSVADTQYF.

V is TRBV7-2 and J is TRBJ2-5, with 9 bases that match TRBD1. The CDR3 totals 15 residues. Germline V gene data show CDR1 as SGHTA and CDR2 as FQGNSA. J gave up 2 bases and V 6 bases, and 7 bases lay outside the gene matches. The CDR3 DNA sequence: TGTGCCAGCAGTCAAACAGGGGGCCGACAAGAGACCCAGTACTTC. Translating it yields CASSQTGGRQETQYF.

This clone was seen once. This chain uses TRBV3-1 (or the pseudogene TRBV3-2) with TRBJ1-5, with D unresolved. This CDR3 is built from 15 residues. The V end was cut by 0 bases, the J end by 8 bases, with 14 bases between. Looked up from germline, CDR1 is LGHDT and CDR2 is YNNKEL (reference sequence). CDR3 sequence reads: CASSQDLGSRKPQHF. CDR3 DNA: TGTGCCAGCAGCCAAGATCTCGGAAGTAGAAAGCCCCAGCATTTT.

The chain combines TRBV7-9 with TRBJ2-5; the D call may be TRBD1 or TRBD2 (6 bases each). V lost 4 bases and J lost 2, with 17 bases in between. This CDR3 is built from 16 residues. Germline loops: CDR1 SEHNR, CDR2 FQNEAQ (reference sequence). CDR3 residues: CASSSVGGGRQETQYF. CDR3 coding DNA: TGTGCCAGCAGCTCAGTAGGGGGAGGAAGACAAGAGACCCAGTACTTC.

V gene TRBV19 combines with J gene TRBJ2-3; D not resolved. The CDR3 contains 15 residues. Germline loops: CDR1 LNHDA, CDR2 SQIVND (reference sequence). Deletions cut 7 bases from V and 2 bases from J, with 16 bases between. The CDR3 bases are TGTGCCAGTACTAGTCAAACTACTTTCACAGATACGCAGTATTTT. Its protein is CASTSQTTFTDTQYF. Looking up the rest from reference TRBV19 and TRBJ2-3 gives the full variable domain: DGGITQSPKYLFRKEGQNVTLSCEQNLNHDAMYWYRQDPGQGLRLIYYSQIVNDFQKGDIAEGYSVSREKKESFPLTVTSAQKNPTAFYLCASTSQTTFTDTQYFGPGTRLTVL.

This clone showed up just a few times. This chain uses TRBV5-4 with TRBJ2-5, with TRBD1 matching over 9 bases. The V gene end was trimmed by 7 bases and the J gene end by 5 bases; junction bases not matched to a gene: 9. CDR1 is SGHNT and CDR2 is YYREEE in the germline V gene (reference sequence). The CDR3 covers 14 residues. The CDR3 here is CASCLQGAEETQYF. DNA of the CDR3: TGTGCCAGCTGTCTACAGGGGGCGGAGGAGACCCAGTACTTC.

The V call is TRBV19, the J call TRBJ2-3; 7 positions match TRBD2. This CDR3 spans 14 amino acids. J was trimmed by 4 bases and V by 6 bases; bases with no gene match: 7. Germline V lookup: CDR1 LNHDA, CDR2 SQIVND (reference sequence). CDR3 residues: CASRRGAGADTQYF. DNA of the CDR3: TGTGCCAGTAGGCGTGGGGCGGGGGCAGATACGCAGTATTTT.

The chain links TRBV10-3 to TRBJ1-6; 7 nucleotides match TRBD1. Germline-derived CDR1 and CDR2 are ENHRY and SYGVKD. The CDR3 runs 13 residues. V shed 3 bases, J shed 14 bases, and the junction held 7 bases outside the gene matches. The CDR3 reads CAISDPTGPSLHF. CDR3 nucleotide sequence: TGTGCCATCAGTGACCCGACAGGGCCATCCCTCCACTTT.